Listed below are T cell receptor beta chains from one sample, sequenced in a study of cytomegalovirus exposure and HLA in healthy donors. Sequenced by immunoSEQ multiplex PCR; TCRdb stores in-frame clones only, minus some. The sample records fewer than 200,000 clones, 80% being singletons. The sample comprised PBMCs. These receptors all stem from a man between 18 and 35 years old in good health and CMV-seropositive. CDR3s include the opening cysteine and the closing phenylalanine or tryptophan. Each record gives: J gene, clone size, V gene, D gene, CDR3 DNA, CDR3 protein. The D gene is left open where the match is weak. Rows give clone size only sometimes, using once, few, many, or a class for an expanded clone.

TRBJ2-3 NA TRBV18 NA TGTGCCAGCTCACGCGGATCAGCCACAGATACGCAGTATTTT CASSRGSATDTQYF
TRBJ2-5 NA TRBV29-1 NA TGCAGCGTTGAGGCAGGTCAAGAGACCCAGTACTTC CSVEAGQETQYF
TRBJ2-3 NA TRBV9 TRBD2 TGTGCCAGCAGCGTAGGACTAGCGGGGGGGGCAGATACGCAGTATTTT CASSVGLAGGADTQYF
TRBJ2-4 few TRBV7-8 TRBD1 TGTGCCAGCAGCCCCCGTGGCCGGGACAGGGGGTTTTACAGTCAGTACTTC CASSPRGRDRGFYSQYF
TRBJ1-6 once TRBV6-6 NA TGTGCCAGCAGTCCCAGGGGTTACGACCTTACGAATGCCCTCCACTTT CASSPRGYDLTNALHF
TRBJ2-5 NA TRBV25-1 TRBD2 TGTGCCAGCACCCCGAGGAGCGGGGTTCAAGAGACCCAGTACTTC CASTPRSGVQETQYF
TRBJ2-2 once TRBV5-1 NA TGCGCCAGCAGCTTCGGAGGGCCAGTGGGGACCGGGGAGCTGTTTTTT CASSFGGPVGTGELFF
TRBJ2-7 once TRBV6-1 TRBD1 TGTGCCAGCAGCGGGACAGGGGGCAAGTTCCACGAGCAGTACTTC CASSGTGGKFHEQYF
TRBJ1-2 NA TRBV13 NA TGTGCCAGCAGCGCGAGCGGGGGCGTTGGCTACACCTTC CASSASGGVGYTF
TRBJ2-3 NA TRBV6-1 NA TGTGCCGGATCCCTCGAGGAAATCGATACGCAGTATTTT CAGSLEEIDTQYF
TRBJ2-7 NA TRBV15 NA TGTGCCACCAGCTCCCGGGACACCTTACCTTACGAGCAGTACTTC CATSSRDTLPYEQYF